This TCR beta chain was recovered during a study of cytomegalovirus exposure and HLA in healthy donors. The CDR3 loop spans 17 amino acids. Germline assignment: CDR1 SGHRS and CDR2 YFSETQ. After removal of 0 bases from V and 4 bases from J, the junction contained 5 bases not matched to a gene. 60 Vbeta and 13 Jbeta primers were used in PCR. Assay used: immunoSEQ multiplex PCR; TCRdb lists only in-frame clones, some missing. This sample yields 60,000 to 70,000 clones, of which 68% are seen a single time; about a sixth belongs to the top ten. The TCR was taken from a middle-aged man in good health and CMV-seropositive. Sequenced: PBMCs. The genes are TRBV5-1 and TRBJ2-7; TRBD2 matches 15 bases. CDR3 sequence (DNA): TGCGCCAGCAGCTTGGGAGGGACTAGCGGGGGGCAATACGAGCAGTACTTC. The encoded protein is CASSLGGTSGGQYEQYF.